The 11 T cell receptor beta chains reported below all come from one sample, sequenced in a study of T cells in localized non-small cell lung cancer. Profiling relied on immunoSEQ multiplex PCR, and the TCRdb table lists in-frame clones only, not all of them. The sample lists several hundred clones; 20% to 25% were seen once. The sample here was lung tumor tissue, taken before any cancer treatment. The source of these receptors is a man aged 35-75 years with stage I squamous cell lung carcinoma.

This clone was seen a few times. The V and J genes are TRBV11-3 and TRBJ1-5, with D unclear. Trimming stripped 3 bases from V and 1 base from J, with 7 bases between. The V gene's germline CDR1 is SGHNT and CDR2 YENEEA. The CDR3 is made up of 14 amino acids. CDR3 loop: CASSLRRSNQPQHF. The DNA for the CDR3 is TGTGCCAGCAGCTTGAGGAGGAGCAATCAGCCCCAGCATTTT.

V is TRBV18 and J is TRBJ2-4; 9 positions match TRBD1. Germline-derived CDR1 and CDR2 are KGHSH and LQKENI. This CDR3 has 15 residues. V shed 3 bases and J 2 bases; nucleotides not matched to a gene: 2. CDR3 in amino acids: CASSPGQGTKNIQYF. CDR3 nucleotides: TGTGCCAGCTCACCTGGACAGGGGACCAAAAACATTCAGTACTTC.

The chain joins TRBV28 to TRBJ1-2; D is possibly TRBD1 (6 bases). The CDR3 runs 13 residues. V was trimmed by 2 bases and J by 7 bases, leaving 11 bases between them. The V gene's germline CDR1 is MDHEN and CDR2 SYDVKM. The CDR3 spells CASSLGSGVGYTF. The CDR3, as DNA: TGTGCCAGCAGTTTAGGGTCAGGGGTTGGCTACACCTTC.

The chain recombines TRBV11-3 with TRBJ1-1, with 9 nucleotides matching TRBD1. The CDR3 is 15 residues long. Losses at the gene ends were 6 bases for V and 1 base for J; bases not matched to a gene: 6. Germline loops: CDR1 SGHNT, CDR2 YENEEA. The CDR3 sequence is CASSPKGQGNTEAFF. The CDR3 region has the DNA TGTGCCAGCAGTCCCAAGGGACAGGGGAACACTGAAGCTTTCTTT.

This clone was recorded a few times. The chain couples TRBV9 to TRBJ2-7; no firm D call. This CDR3 is built from 12 residues. Germline V gene data show CDR1 as SGDLS and CDR2 as YYNGEE. V lost 5 bases and J lost 3, with 9 bases in between. In DNA, the CDR3 is TGTGCCAGCAGTGAGACCGGCTACGAGCAGTACTTC. It yields the protein CASSETGYEQYF.

The chain recombines TRBV12-5 with TRBJ2-3; no definite D call. Deletions cut 2 bases from V and 3 bases from J, with 6 bases between. This CDR3 is built from 13 residues. CDR1 is LGHNT, CDR2 FRNRAP, per germline. CDR3 nucleotide sequence: TGTGCTAGTGGTTTGTCCCGGACAGATACGCAGTATTTT. This translates into CASGLSRTDTQYF.

V is TRBV18 and J is TRBJ2-5; perhaps TRBD1 as D (6 bases). Trimming stripped 0 bases from V and 5 bases from J, with 13 bases between. Germline CDR1 KGHSH, CDR2 LQKENI. CDR3 size: 15 residues. CDR3 DNA sequence: TGTGCCAGCTCACCACCGACAGGTCCGTTTGAGACCCAGTACTTC. Residues: CASSPPTGPFETQYF. Complete variable domain (other parts from reference TRBV18 and TRBJ2-5): NAGVMQNPRHLVRRRGQEARLRCSPMKGHSHVYWYRQLPEEGLKFMVYLQKENIIDESGMPKERFSAEFPKEGPSILRIQQVVRGDSAAYFCASSPPTGPFETQYFGPGTRLLVL.

In this sample, this clone is large. The genes are TRBV28 and TRBJ1-2, with 8 bases identical to TRBD1. This CDR3 contains 15 residues. Trimming at V came to 7 bases and at J to 6 bases, leaving 13 bases not matched to a gene. CDR1 and CDR2 (germline): MDHEN, SYDVKM. This chain's CDR3 is CASTGQGAAKDGYTF. The CDR3 DNA follows: TGTGCCAGCACCGGGCAGGGGGCTGCAAAGGATGGCTACACCTTC.

This clone has just a few counts. This chain uses TRBV11-3 with TRBJ1-4; maybe TRBD1 (5 bases). Trimming cost V 5 bases and J 8 bases, with 15 bases left between them. Germline lookup yields CDR1 SGHNT and CDR2 YENEEA. The CDR3 totals 14 residues. CDR3 loop: CASSTSGGVEKLFF. CDR3 bases: TGTGCCAGCAGCACCTCCGGGGGGGTGGAAAAACTGTTTTTT. Using reference TRBV11-3 and TRBJ1-4 for the parts outside the CDR3, the full variable domain is EAGVVQSPRYKIIEKKQPVAFWCNPISGHNTLYWYLQNLGQGPELLIRYENEEAVDDSQLPKDRFSAERLKGVDSTLKIQPAELGDSAVYLCASSTSGGVEKLFFGSGTQLSVL.

This clone occurred a few times. The chain recombines TRBV6-8 with TRBJ1-3; D remains unclear. Germline V lookup: CDR1 MNHGY, CDR2 SAAAGT. This CDR3 is built from 14 residues. Trimming shortened V by 5 bases and J by 5 bases, and 13 bases separated the two germline ends. The CDR3 bases are TGTGCCAGCAGTACCTGGCCCCCCAGAAACACCATATATTTT. It translates to CASSTWPPRNTIYF.

This chain joins TRBV18 and TRBJ1-4; a weak D match, TRBD1 (5 bases). Germline V gene data show CDR1 as KGHSH and CDR2 as LQKENI. The CDR3 sequence is 16 residues long. The germline V and J ends were trimmed by 6 bases and 7 bases, with 21 bases remaining between them. The CDR3 DNA follows: TGTGCCAGCTCCGCTCCCGGGGCCAATGCGGGTGAAAAACTGTTTTTT. It yields the protein CASSAPGANAGEKLFF.